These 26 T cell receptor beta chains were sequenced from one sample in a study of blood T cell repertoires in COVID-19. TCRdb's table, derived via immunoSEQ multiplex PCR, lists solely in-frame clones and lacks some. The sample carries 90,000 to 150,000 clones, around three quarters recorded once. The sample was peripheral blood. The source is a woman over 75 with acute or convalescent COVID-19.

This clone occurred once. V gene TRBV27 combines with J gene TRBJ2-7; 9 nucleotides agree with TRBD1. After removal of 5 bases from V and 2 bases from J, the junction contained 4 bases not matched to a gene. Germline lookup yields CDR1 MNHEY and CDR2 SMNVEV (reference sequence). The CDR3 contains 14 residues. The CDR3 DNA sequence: TGTGCCAGCAGTCAGGGGGACAGGGCCTACGAGCAGTACTTC. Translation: CASSQGDRAYEQYF.

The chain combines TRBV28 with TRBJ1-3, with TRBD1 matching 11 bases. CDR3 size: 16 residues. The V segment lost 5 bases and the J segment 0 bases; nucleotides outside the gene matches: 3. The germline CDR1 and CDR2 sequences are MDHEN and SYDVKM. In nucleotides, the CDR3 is TGTGCCAGCAGTGGACAGGGGGCGTTCTCTGGAAACACCATATATTTT. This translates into CASSGQGAFSGNTIYF.

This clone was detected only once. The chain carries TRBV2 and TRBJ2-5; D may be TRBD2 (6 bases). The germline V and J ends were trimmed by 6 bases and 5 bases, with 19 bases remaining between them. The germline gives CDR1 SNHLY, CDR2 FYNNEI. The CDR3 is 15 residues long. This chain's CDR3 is CASSSRRDSGETQYF. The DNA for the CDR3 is TGTGCCAGCAGCTCTCGGAGGGATTCAGGGGAGACCCAGTACTTC.

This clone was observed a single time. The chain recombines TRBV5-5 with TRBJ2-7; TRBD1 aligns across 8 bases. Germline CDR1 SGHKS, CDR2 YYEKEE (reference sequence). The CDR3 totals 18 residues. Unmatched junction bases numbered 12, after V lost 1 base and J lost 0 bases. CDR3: CASSLIAQGALSSYEQYF. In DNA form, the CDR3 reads TGTGCCAGCAGCTTGATTGCTCAGGGGGCCCTAAGCTCCTACGAGCAGTACTTC.

The CDR3 DNA follows: TGCGCCAGCAGCTTGGAGCCGGGAAATCAGCCCCAGCATTTT. Protein sequence: CASSLEPGNQPQHF. The V call is TRBV5-1, the J call TRBJ1-5, with no clear D. This CDR3 region has 14 residues. The V end was cut by 0 bases, the J end by 4 bases, with 8 bases between. In germline, CDR1 is SGHRS, CDR2 YFSETQ. Using reference TRBV5-1 and TRBJ1-5 for the parts outside the CDR3, the full variable domain is KAGVTQTPRYLIKTRGQQVTLSCSPISGHRSVSWYQQTPGQGLQFLFEYFSETQRNKGNFPGRFSGRQFSNSRSEMNVSTLELGDSALYLCASSLEPGNQPQHFGDGTRLSIL.

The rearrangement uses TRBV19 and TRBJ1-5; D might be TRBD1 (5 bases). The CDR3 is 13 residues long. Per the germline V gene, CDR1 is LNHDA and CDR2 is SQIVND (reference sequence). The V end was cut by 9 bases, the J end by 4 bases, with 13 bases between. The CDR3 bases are TGTGCCAGCCGACAGAATCGTAATCAGCCCCAGCATTTT. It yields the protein CASRQNRNQPQHF.

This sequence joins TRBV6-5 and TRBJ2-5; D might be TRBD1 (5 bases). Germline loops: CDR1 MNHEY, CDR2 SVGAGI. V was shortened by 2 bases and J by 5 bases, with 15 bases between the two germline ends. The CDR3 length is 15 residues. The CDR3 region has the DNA TGTGCCAGCAGTTACGGGGTGGGCAGGGTGGAGACCCAGTACTTC. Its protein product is CASSYGVGRVETQYF.

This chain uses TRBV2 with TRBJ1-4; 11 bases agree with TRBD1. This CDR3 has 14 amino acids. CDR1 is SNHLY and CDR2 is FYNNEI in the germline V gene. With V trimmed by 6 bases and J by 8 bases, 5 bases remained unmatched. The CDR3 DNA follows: TGTGCCAGCAGGGGGGACAGGGGGGAGGAAAAACTGTTTTTT. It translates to CASRGDRGEEKLFF.

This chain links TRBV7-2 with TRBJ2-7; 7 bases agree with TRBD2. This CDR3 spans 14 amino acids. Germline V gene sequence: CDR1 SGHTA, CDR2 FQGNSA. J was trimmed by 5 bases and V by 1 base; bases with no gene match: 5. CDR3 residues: CASSLVSGTNEQYF. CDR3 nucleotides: TGTGCCAGCAGCTTAGTGAGCGGGACCAACGAGCAGTACTTC.

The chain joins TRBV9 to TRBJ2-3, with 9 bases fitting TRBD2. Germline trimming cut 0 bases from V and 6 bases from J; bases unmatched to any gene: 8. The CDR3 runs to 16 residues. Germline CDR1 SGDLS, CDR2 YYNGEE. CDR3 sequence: CASSVGGGGAVDTQYF. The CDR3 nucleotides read TGTGCCAGCAGCGTAGGAGGCGGGGGGGCAGTCGATACGCAGTATTTT.

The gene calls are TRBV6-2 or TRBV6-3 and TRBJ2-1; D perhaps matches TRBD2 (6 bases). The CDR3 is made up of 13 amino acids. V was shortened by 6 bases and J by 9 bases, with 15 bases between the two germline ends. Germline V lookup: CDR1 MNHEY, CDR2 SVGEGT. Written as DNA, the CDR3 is TGTGCCAGCAGCGGCCTAGCGACCTCTGAGCAGTTCTTC. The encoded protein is CASSGLATSEQFF.

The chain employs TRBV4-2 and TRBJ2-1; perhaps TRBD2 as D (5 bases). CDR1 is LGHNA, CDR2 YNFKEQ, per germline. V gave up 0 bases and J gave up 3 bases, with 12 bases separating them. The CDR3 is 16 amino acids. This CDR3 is CASSQDRGISYNEQFF. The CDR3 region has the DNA TGTGCCAGCAGCCAAGACCGGGGTATAAGCTACAATGAGCAGTTCTTC.

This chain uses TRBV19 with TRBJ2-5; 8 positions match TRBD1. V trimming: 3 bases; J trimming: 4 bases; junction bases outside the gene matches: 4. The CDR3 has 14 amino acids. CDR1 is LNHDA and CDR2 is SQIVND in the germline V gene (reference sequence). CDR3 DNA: TGTGCCAGTAGTATCCAGGGGGCCAGAGAGACCCAGTACTTC. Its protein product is CASSIQGARETQYF.

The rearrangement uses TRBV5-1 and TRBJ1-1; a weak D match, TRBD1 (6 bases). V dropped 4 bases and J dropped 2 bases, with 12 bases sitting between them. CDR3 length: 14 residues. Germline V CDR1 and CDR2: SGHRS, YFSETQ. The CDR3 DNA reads TGCGCCAGCAGCCCGCAACAGGGAAACACTGAAGCTTTCTTT. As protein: CASSPQQGNTEAFF.

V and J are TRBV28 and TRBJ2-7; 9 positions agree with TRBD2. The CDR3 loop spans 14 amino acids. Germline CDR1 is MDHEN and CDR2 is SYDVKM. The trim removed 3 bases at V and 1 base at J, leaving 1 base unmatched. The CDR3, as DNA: TGTGCCAGCAGTTTTCTAGCGGGATCCTACGAGCAGTACTTC. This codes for CASSFLAGSYEQYF. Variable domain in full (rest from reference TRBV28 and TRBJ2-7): DVKVTQSSRYLVKRTGEKVFLECVQDMDHENMFWYRQDPGLGLRLIYFSYDVKMKEKGDIPEGYSVSREKKERFSLILESASTNQTSMYLCASSFLAGSYEQYFGPGTRLTVT.

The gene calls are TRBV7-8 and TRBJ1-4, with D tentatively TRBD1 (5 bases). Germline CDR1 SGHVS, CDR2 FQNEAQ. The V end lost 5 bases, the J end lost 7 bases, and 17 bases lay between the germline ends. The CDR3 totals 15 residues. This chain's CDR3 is CASSGPGGGSEKLFF. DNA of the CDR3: TGTGCCAGCAGCGGCCCCGGGGGGGGTTCTGAAAAACTGTTTTTT.

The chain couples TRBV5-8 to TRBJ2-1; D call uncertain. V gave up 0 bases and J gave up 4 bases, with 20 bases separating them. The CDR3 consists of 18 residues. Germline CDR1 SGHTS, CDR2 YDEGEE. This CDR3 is CASSLVVTPTPPYNEQFF. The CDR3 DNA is TGTGCCAGCAGCTTGGTGGTGACACCCACTCCCCCTTACAATGAGCAGTTCTTC. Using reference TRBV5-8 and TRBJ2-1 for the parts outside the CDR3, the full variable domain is EAGVTQSPTHLIKTRGQQATLRCSPISGHTSVYWYQQALGLGLQFLLWYDEGEERNRGNFPPRFSGRQFPNYSSELNVNALELEDSALYLCASSLVVTPTPPYNEQFFGPGTRLTVL.

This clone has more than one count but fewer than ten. The CDR3 sequence is CASSWRTGNNSPLHF. The DNA for the CDR3 is TGTGCCAGCAGTTGGCGGACAGGCAATAATTCACCCCTCCACTTT. This chain links TRBV27 with TRBJ1-6, with TRBD1 identical over 7 bases. Germline lookup yields CDR1 MNHEY and CDR2 SMNVEV (reference sequence). The CDR3 runs 15 residues. V dropped 4 bases and J dropped 5; count of bases not matched to a gene: 5.

The CDR3 region is CASSFSRGLYYGYTF. CDR3 bases: TGTGCCAGCAGCTTTTCCAGGGGGCTGTACTATGGCTACACCTTC. This chain links TRBV7-2 with TRBJ1-2; 8 bases agree with TRBD1. The CDR3 is 15 residues long. Germline V gives CDR1 SGHTA, CDR2 FQGNSA. V shed 3 bases, J shed 3 bases, and the junction held 6 bases outside the gene matches.

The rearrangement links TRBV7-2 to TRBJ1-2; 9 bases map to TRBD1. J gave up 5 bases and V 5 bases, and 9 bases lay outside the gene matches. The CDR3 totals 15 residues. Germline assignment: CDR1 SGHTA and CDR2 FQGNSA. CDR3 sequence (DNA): TGTGCCAGCAGCCTCAGCCCGGGACAGGGATATGGCTACACCTTC. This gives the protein CASSLSPGQGYGYTF.

CDR3 sequence reads: CASSGQSGTNEKLFF. Written as DNA, the CDR3 is TGTGCCAGCAGTGGACAGTCTGGCACTAATGAAAAACTGTTTTTT. The chain joins TRBV6-2 or TRBV6-3 to TRBJ1-4, with D possibly being TRBD1 (6 bases). Germline V CDR1 and CDR2: MNHEY, SVGEGT. V shed 5 bases and J shed 2 bases, with 12 bases lying between them. CDR3 length equals 15 residues.

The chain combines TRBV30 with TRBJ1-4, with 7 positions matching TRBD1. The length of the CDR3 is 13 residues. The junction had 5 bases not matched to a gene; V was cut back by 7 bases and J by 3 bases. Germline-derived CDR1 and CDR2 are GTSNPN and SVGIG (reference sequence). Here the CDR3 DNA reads TGTGCCTTTCGGGACAGCCCTAATGAAAAACTGTTTTTT. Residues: CAFRDSPNEKLFF.

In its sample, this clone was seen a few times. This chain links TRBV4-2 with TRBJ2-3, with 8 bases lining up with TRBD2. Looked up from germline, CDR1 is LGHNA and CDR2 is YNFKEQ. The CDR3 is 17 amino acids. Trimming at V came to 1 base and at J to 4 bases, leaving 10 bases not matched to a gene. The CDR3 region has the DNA TGTGCCAGCAGCCAAGGTGATAGCGGGGTTTTCGCAGATACGCAGTATTTT. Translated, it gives CASSQGDSGVFADTQYF.

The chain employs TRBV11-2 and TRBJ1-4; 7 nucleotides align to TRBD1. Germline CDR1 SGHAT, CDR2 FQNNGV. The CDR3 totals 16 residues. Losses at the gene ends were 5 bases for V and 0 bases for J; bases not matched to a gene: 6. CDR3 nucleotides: TGTGCCAGCAGCACAAACAGGGGAGCAACTAATGAAAAACTGTTTTTT. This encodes CASSTNRGATNEKLFF.

In DNA, the CDR3 is TGTGCAAGTCGCCTCCCATCGCGGTACTATGGCTACACCTTC. It codes for CASRLPSRYYGYTF. The V call is TRBV12-2, the J call TRBJ1-2. TRBV12-2 is a pseudogene segment. The CDR3 has 14 amino acids.

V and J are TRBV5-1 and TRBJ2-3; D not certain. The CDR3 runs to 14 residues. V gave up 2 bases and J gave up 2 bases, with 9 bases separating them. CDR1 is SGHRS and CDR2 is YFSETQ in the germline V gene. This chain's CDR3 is CASSFSVTTDTQYF. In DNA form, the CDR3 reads TGCGCCAGCAGCTTCTCAGTTACCACAGATACGCAGTATTTT.